Listed below are T cell receptor beta chains from one sample, sequenced in a study of cytomegalovirus exposure and HLA in healthy donors. Sequencing used immunoSEQ multiplex PCR; TCRdb keeps in-frame clones, though not all of them. The sample includes about 350,000 clones, roughly 87% of them seen just once. Sequenced sample: PBMCs. These receptor sequences come from a woman aged 30 to 39 in good health and CMV-seropositive. Both conserved end residues are part of each CDR3. D genes are given only for firm matches. Size is omitted from some rows. Given values are once, few, many or a class for expanded clones.

V	J	D	size	CDR3	DNA
TRBV28	TRBJ1-2	TRBD1	-	CASSLLGQESYGYTF	TGTGCCAGCAGTTTATTGGGACAGGAGTCCTATGGCTACACCTTC
TRBV7-2	TRBJ2-5	TRBD2	-	CASGAGETQYF	TGTGCCAGCGGAGCGGGGGAGACCCAGTACTTC
TRBV7-9	TRBJ1-2	-	-	CASSAGAGAYGYTF	TGTGCCAGCAGCGCCGGGGCAGGGGCCTATGGCTACACCTTC
TRBV19	TRBJ1-2	TRBD1	-	CASSPGQGYGYTF	TGTGCCAGTAGTCCTGGACAGGGCTATGGCTACACCTTC
TRBV7-3	TRBJ2-7	TRBD2	-	CASSLRLAGGPGRTYEQYF	TGTGCCAGCAGCTTAAGACTAGCGGGAGGGCCGGGAAGGACCTACGAGCAGTACTTC
TRBV7-2	TRBJ1-4	-	-	CASSLGALPNEKLFF	TGTGCCAGCAGCTTAGGAGCCCTTCCCAATGAAAAACTGTTTTTT
TRBV18	TRBJ1-4	TRBD1	-	CASSPPWDRGEKLFF	TGTGCCAGCTCACCTCCCTGGGACAGGGGTGAAAAACTGTTTTTT
TRBV30	TRBJ2-1	TRBD2	-	CAWGTSGGDYEQFF	TGTGCCTGGGGAACTAGCGGGGGGGACTATGAGCAGTTCTTC
TRBV9	TRBJ2-7	TRBD2	-	CASSVGGLASFEQYF	TGTGCCAGCAGCGTAGGGGGACTAGCGTCATTCGAGCAGTACTTC
TRBV6-5	TRBJ2-7	-	-	CASSYSVPSSYEQYF	TGTGCCAGCAGTTACTCGGTGCCAAGCTCCTACGAGCAGTACTTC
TRBV30	TRBJ1-2	-	-	CAWSVAVMRGYTF	TGTGCCTGGAGTGTAGCAGTTATGCGAGGCTACACCTTC
TRBV25-1	TRBJ2-1	-	-	CASSELRRSSSYNEQFF	TGTGCCAGCAGTGAATTGAGGCGGAGTAGCTCCTACAATGAGCAGTTCTTC
TRBV4-1	TRBJ1-1	TRBD1	-	CASSQGTGGPDTEAFF	TGCGCCAGCAGCCAAGGGACAGGGGGCCCGGACACTGAAGCTTTCTTT
TRBV28	TRBJ1-2	TRBD1	once	CASSPPTGTRGYTF	TGTGCCAGCAGTCCACCGACAGGGACGAGAGGCTACACCTTC
TRBV28	TRBJ1-5	TRBD1	-	CASRITGGWGNQPQHF	TGTGCCAGCAGAATCACAGGGGGCTGGGGCAATCAGCCCCAGCATTTT
TRBV5-1	TRBJ2-7	-	-	CASSLVSGSRSYEQYF	TGCGCCAGCAGCTTGGTGTCAGGGAGTCGCTCCTACGAGCAGTACTTC
TRBV6-5	TRBJ2-7	-	-	CASRAYGTPDYEQYF	TGTGCCAGCAGGGCCTACGGGACACCCGACTACGAGCAGTACTTC
TRBV4-3	TRBJ2-7	-	-	CASSQDNWGEAYEQYF	TGCGCCAGCAGCCAAGATAATTGGGGAGAAGCCTACGAGCAGTACTTC
TRBV27	TRBJ2-1	TRBD2	-	CASSKKGLAGANEQFF	TGTGCCAGCAGTAAGAAGGGACTAGCGGGAGCCAATGAGCAGTTCTTC
TRBV18	TRBJ1-2	-	once	CASSLQELSGYTF	TGTGCCAGCTCCCTACAGGAGTTGAGTGGCTACACCTTC
TRBV7-2	TRBJ1-1	TRBD1	-	CASSLGQATNGAFF	TGTGCCAGCAGCTTGGGACAGGCGACTAACGGAGCTTTCTTT
TRBV2	TRBJ2-2	TRBD1	few	CASRAGQGLLFF	TGTGCCAGCAGAGCGGGACAGGGGTTACTGTTTTTT
TRBV18	TRBJ1-1	TRBD1	-	CASSPGTGDEAFF	TGTGCCAGCTCACCAGGCACAGGGGATGAAGCTTTCTTT
TRBV5-6	TRBJ1-4	TRBD1	-	CASSSGQGNNEKLFF	TGTGCCAGCAGCTCAGGACAGGGGAATAATGAAAAACTGTTTTTT
TRBV9	TRBJ2-3	-	-	CASSVGWDGDTQYF	TGTGCCAGCAGCGTTGGATGGGATGGCGATACGCAGTATTTT
TRBV9	TRBJ2-5	TRBD2	-	CASSVAPSGGLQETQYF	TGTGCCAGCAGCGTAGCCCCTAGCGGGGGGTTACAAGAGACCCAGTACTTC
TRBV29-1	TRBJ2-1	TRBD2	-	CSTGGLLADYNEQFF	TGCAGCACCGGGGGCCTACTAGCGGACTACAATGAGCAGTTCTTC
TRBV5-1	TRBJ2-2	-	-	CASSSVAGLNTGELFF	TGCGCCAGCAGCTCCGTGGCGGGGCTGAACACCGGGGAGCTGTTTTTT
TRBV2	TRBJ2-3	-	-	CASSEAQTSSYTDTQYF	TGTGCCAGCAGTGAAGCGCAAACTAGCTCTTACACAGATACGCAGTATTTT
TRBV28	TRBJ1-1	-	-	CASWFQGEAFF	TGTGCCAGCTGGTTCCAGGGTGAAGCTTTCTTT
TRBV25-1	TRBJ2-5	-	-	CASTAVRETQYF	TGTGCCAGCACAGCGGTTAGGGAGACCCAGTACTTC
TRBV27	TRBJ1-2	TRBD1	-	CASSLLPGRGPPGYGYTF	TGTGCCAGCAGCTTACTTCCGGGCAGGGGGCCCCCTGGCTATGGCTACACCTTC
TRBV7-6	TRBJ2-3	-	-	CASSVRQSDTQYF	TGTGCCAGCAGCGTAAGACAGTCAGATACGCAGTATTTT
TRBV27	TRBJ1-2	-	-	CASSADSRKANYGYTF	TGTGCCAGCAGCGCGGACAGTAGGAAAGCTAACTATGGCTACACCTTC
TRBV9	TRBJ1-2	-	-	CASSPGTSNYGGYTF	TGTGCCAGCAGCCCGGGGACGTCGAACTATGGTGGCTACACCTTC
TRBV27	TRBJ1-2	TRBD1	-	CASSFSNRGVYGYTF	TGTGCCAGCAGTTTTTCAAACAGGGGAGTGTATGGCTACACCTTC
TRBV27	TRBJ2-1	TRBD1	-	CASSRTGSSSYNEQFF	TGTGCCAGCAGCCGGACAGGGTCTAGCTCCTACAATGAGCAGTTCTTC